The rows below give T cell receptor beta chains drawn from one sample of a study of graft-versus-host responses after intestinal transplantation. For these TCRs, the target antigens are not known. Profiled with immunoSEQ multiplex PCR; TCRdb holds only in-frame clones, not every one. This table holds about 80,000 clones, approximately 91% found once. Sequenced here: unstimulated CD4+ T cells sorted from spleen or lymph node cells, sampled before intestinal transplant. These TCRs come from a human donor who received an intestinal transplant. Each CDR3 is given with its conserved first and last residue. Each record gives: CDR3 protein, CDR3 DNA, J gene, D gene, clone size, V gene. A D gene is named only where the DNA matches it firmly. A clone size is listed for some rows: how often the clone was seen (once, few, many), or a class if it is expanded.

CDR3: CASSPYVAGRLHEQYF
DNA: TGTGCCAGCAGCCCCTACGTGGCAGGGCGCCTGCACGAGCAGTACTTC
J: TRBJ2-7
D: .
size: once
V: TRBV7-2

CDR3: CASRGTGGFSGHEQFF
DNA: TGTGCCAGCAGGGGGACAGGGGGCTTTAGCGGGCATGAGCAGTTCTTC
J: TRBJ2-1
D: TRBD1
size: .
V: TRBV2

CDR3: CAISEREGPYNEQFF
DNA: TGTGCCATCAGTGAGCGGGAGGGCCCCTACAATGAGCAGTTCTTC
J: TRBJ2-1
D: TRBD2
size: .
V: TRBV10-3

CDR3: CASSLGGTGALNEKLFF
DNA: TGCGCCAGCAGCTTGGGCGGGACAGGGGCCCTTAATGAAAAACTGTTTTTT
J: TRBJ1-4
D: TRBD1
size: .
V: TRBV5-1

CDR3: CASSYRPGGRGTEAFF
DNA: TGTGCCAGCAGTTACCGCCCAGGGGGACGAGGAACTGAAGCTTTCTTT
J: TRBJ1-1
D: TRBD1
size: .
V: TRBV6-5

CDR3: CASSLGRANYGYTF
DNA: TGTGCCAGCAGCTTAGGCAGGGCTAACTATGGCTACACCTTC
J: TRBJ1-2
D: .
size: .
V: TRBV11-2

CDR3: CASSVGVGLAGRETQYF
DNA: TGTGCCAGCAGCGTAGGAGTAGGACTAGCGGGAAGAGAGACCCAGTACTTC
J: TRBJ2-5
D: TRBD2
size: .
V: TRBV9

CDR3: CASSLSPRNEQFF
DNA: TGTGCCAGCAGCTTATCTCCCAGAAATGAGCAGTTCTTC
J: TRBJ2-1
D: .
size: .
V: TRBV11-2

CDR3: CASSLGGAFASSISGNTIYF
DNA: TGTGCCAGCAGCTTAGGGGGCGCGTTCGCGTCATCAATTTCTGGAAACACCATATATTTT
J: TRBJ1-3
D: .
size: .
V: TRBV13

CDR3: CASSSRLAGGSVTYNEQFF
DNA: TGTGCCAGCAGCTCCCGACTAGCGGGGGGCTCGGTGACCTACAATGAGCAGTTCTTC
J: TRBJ2-1
D: TRBD2
size: .
V: TRBV11-2

CDR3: CASGPGLYYEQYF
DNA: TGTGCCAGCGGCCCAGGGCTTTACTACGAGCAGTACTTC
J: TRBJ2-7
D: .
size: .
V: TRBV7-6

CDR3: CAWRRPGTLSSYEQYF
DNA: TGTGCCTGGAGGCGACCCGGGACACTGAGCTCCTACGAGCAGTACTTC
J: TRBJ2-7
D: .
size: .
V: TRBV30

CDR3: CASSPRIRGADSYEQYF
DNA: TGTGCCAGCTCACCACGGATTAGGGGCGCTGACTCCTACGAGCAGTACTTC
J: TRBJ2-7
D: .
size: .
V: TRBV18

CDR3: CASSEGGGAGQETQYF
DNA: TGTGCCAGCAGCGAAGGCGGGGGGGCTGGGCAAGAGACCCAGTACTTC
J: TRBJ2-5
D: TRBD2
size: .
V: TRBV9

CDR3: CASSFRVNYGYTF
DNA: TGTGCCAGCAGCTTTCGAGTTAACTATGGCTACACCTTC
J: TRBJ1-2
D: .
size: .
V: TRBV7-2

CDR3: CASSPRTGMSTDTQYF
DNA: TGTGCCAGTAGTCCTCGGACAGGGATGAGCACAGATACGCAGTATTTT
J: TRBJ2-3
D: TRBD1
size: once
V: TRBV19

CDR3: CASSPTPGTGEYEQYF
DNA: TGTGCCAGCTCACCGACCCCCGGGACAGGGGAATACGAGCAGTACTTC
J: TRBJ2-7
D: TRBD1
size: once
V: TRBV18

CDR3: CASSIDLYRGEAFF
DNA: TGTGCCAGTAGTATAGATCTCTACAGGGGGGAAGCTTTCTTT
J: TRBJ1-1
D: TRBD1
size: .
V: TRBV19

CDR3: CASSDLTSTYEQYF
DNA: TGTGCCAGCAGTGACCTGACATCTACCTACGAGCAGTACTTC
J: TRBJ2-7
D: .
size: once
V: TRBV6-5

CDR3: CASSQGSAWAEQYF
DNA: TGCGCCAGCAGCCAAGGGTCCGCGTGGGCTGAGCAGTACTTC
J: TRBJ2-7
D: .
size: .
V: TRBV4-1

CDR3: CASSLVLAGLGDTQYF
DNA: TGTGCCAGCAGCTTAGTCCTAGCGGGACTGGGGGATACGCAGTATTTT
J: TRBJ2-3
D: TRBD2
size: .
V: TRBV7-9

CDR3: CASSPPGLAGEQYF
DNA: TGTGCCAGCAGCCCCCCGGGACTAGCAGGGGAGCAGTACTTC
J: TRBJ2-7
D: TRBD2
size: few
V: TRBV11-2

CDR3: CASRAGQTNTEAFF
DNA: TGTGCCAGCAGGGCTGGACAGACGAACACTGAAGCTTTCTTT
J: TRBJ1-1
D: .
size: .
V: TRBV27

CDR3: CSVASPLGLAGQETQYF
DNA: TGCAGCGTTGCCTCTCCCCTTGGACTAGCGGGGCAAGAGACCCAGTACTTC
J: TRBJ2-5
D: TRBD2
size: .
V: TRBV29-1

CDR3: CASSATGGNTEAFF
DNA: TGTGCCAGCAGCGCAACAGGGGGTAACACTGAAGCTTTCTTT
J: TRBJ1-1
D: TRBD1
size: .
V: TRBV7-3

CDR3: CASSETQGAPTDTQYF
DNA: TGTGCCAGCAGCGAGACACAGGGGGCTCCCACAGATACGCAGTATTTT
J: TRBJ2-3
D: TRBD1
size: once
V: TRBV5-4

CDR3: CASSNLRGTDTQYF
DNA: TGTGCCAGCAGTAATTTGCGGGGCACAGATACGCAGTATTTT
J: TRBJ2-3
D: .
size: .
V: TRBV28

CDR3: CASSLGPGARYEQYF
DNA: TGTGCCAGCAGCTTAGGGCCAGGGGCGAGATACGAGCAGTACTTC
J: TRBJ2-7
D: .
size: once
V: TRBV11-2

CDR3: CASSTGGRTYNSPLHF
DNA: TGTGCCAGCAGTACAGGGGGCCGCACCTATAATTCACCCCTCCACTTT
J: TRBJ1-6
D: TRBD1
size: .
V: TRBV5-8

CDR3: CASSSRSYEQYF
DNA: TGTGCCAGCAGTTCCCGGTCCTACGAGCAGTACTTC
J: TRBJ2-7
D: .
size: .
V: TRBV28

CDR3: CASSELGGQPQHF
DNA: TGTGCCAGCAGTGAATTGGGCGGGCAGCCCCAGCATTTT
J: TRBJ1-5
D: .
size: .
V: TRBV6-1

CDR3: CASSLRKTGGSYNEQFF
DNA: TGTGCCAGCAGCTTACGAAAGACAGGGGGATCCTACAATGAGCAGTTCTTC
J: TRBJ2-1
D: TRBD1
size: .
V: TRBV11-2

CDR3: CASSLVGQLTDTQYF
DNA: TGTGCCAGCAGTTTAGTGGGACAGCTCACAGATACGCAGTATTTT
J: TRBJ2-3
D: TRBD1
size: .
V: TRBV27

CDR3: CASKGVGGPGEQYF
DNA: TGTGCCAGTAAGGGTGTGGGAGGGCCGGGCGAGCAGTACTTC
J: TRBJ2-7
D: TRBD2
size: .
V: TRBV19

CDR3: CATKGHANTEAFF
DNA: TGTGCCACCAAGGGACACGCGAACACTGAAGCTTTCTTT
J: TRBJ1-1
D: .
size: .
V: TRBV6-1

CDR3: CAWSSPSHGYTF
DNA: TGTGCCTGGAGTTCTCCGTCCCATGGCTACACCTTC
J: TRBJ1-2
D: .
size: .
V: TRBV30

CDR3: CASSVPRDRGDSPLHF
DNA: TGTGCCAGCTCAGTTCCCCGGGACAGGGGAGACTCACCCCTCCACTTT
J: TRBJ1-6
D: TRBD1
size: once
V: TRBV18

CDR3: CASSTRDMGNEKLFF
DNA: TGTGCCAGCAGCACTCGGGATATGGGAAATGAAAAACTGTTTTTT
J: TRBJ1-4
D: .
size: .
V: TRBV6-1

CDR3: CAISEGRGFLGQYF
DNA: TGTGCCATCAGTGAAGGGCGAGGGTTCCTAGGGCAGTACTTC
J: TRBJ2-7
D: .
size: .
V: TRBV10-3

CDR3: CATSRDQGRRNQPQHF
DNA: TGTGCCACCAGCAGAGATCAGGGGCGGAGGAATCAGCCCCAGCATTTT
J: TRBJ1-5
D: .
size: .
V: TRBV15

CDR3: CASSSPLNYGYTF
DNA: TGTGCCAGCAGCTCCCCGTTGAACTATGGCTACACCTTC
J: TRBJ1-2
D: .
size: .
V: TRBV7-9